This T cell receptor beta chain was documented in a study of blood T cell repertoires in COVID-19. Background on the study: PBMCs, B-cell-depleted T cells, or T cells provided the cDNA or gDNA that made up the material.

This CDR3 contains 14 residues. The trim removed 6 bases at V and 6 bases at J, leaving 6 bases unmatched. CDR1 is MDHEN and CDR2 is SYDVKM in the germline V gene. Participant ages covered roughly 18 to 89 years across some 25 US areas. Each recovered donor of Cohort 3 presented with two negative PCRs, clearance, or symptom resolution. Profiled with immunoSEQ multiplex PCR; TCRdb holds only in-frame clones, not every one. The table includes more than 200,000 clones, about 85% detected once. The chain couples TRBV28 to TRBJ2-3; 10 nucleotides agree with TRBD1. The sample taken for sequencing was PBMCs or T cells enriched from blood (not recorded which). This clonotype was sampled from a man aged 25-40 years who had recovered from COVID-19. The CDR3 loop reads CASRGGQGIDTQYF. CDR3 in DNA: TGTGCCAGCAGGGGGGGACAGGGGATCGATACGCAGTATTTT.